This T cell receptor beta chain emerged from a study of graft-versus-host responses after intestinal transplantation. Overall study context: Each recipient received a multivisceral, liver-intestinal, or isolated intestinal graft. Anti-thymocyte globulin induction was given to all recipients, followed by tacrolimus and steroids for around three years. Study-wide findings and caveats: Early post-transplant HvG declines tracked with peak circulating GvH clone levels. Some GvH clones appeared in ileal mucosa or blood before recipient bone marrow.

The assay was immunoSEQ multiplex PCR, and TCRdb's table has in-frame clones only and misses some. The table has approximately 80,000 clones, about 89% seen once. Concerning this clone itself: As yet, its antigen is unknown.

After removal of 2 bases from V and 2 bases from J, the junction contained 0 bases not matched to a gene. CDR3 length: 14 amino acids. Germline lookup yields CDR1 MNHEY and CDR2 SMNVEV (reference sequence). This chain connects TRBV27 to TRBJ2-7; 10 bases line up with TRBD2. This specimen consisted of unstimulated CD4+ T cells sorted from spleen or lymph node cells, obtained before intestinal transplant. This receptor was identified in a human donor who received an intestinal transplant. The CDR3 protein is CASSLLAGAYEQYF. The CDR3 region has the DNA TGTGCCAGCAGTTTACTAGCGGGAGCCTACGAGCAGTACTTC.